This record concerns one T cell receptor beta chain sequence. These data are taken from a study of blood T cell repertoires in COVID-19. Repertoires were generated with immunoSEQ multiplex PCR, while TCRdb's copy carries only in-frame clones and drops some. Of about 73,000 clones listed, approximately 77% were seen once; the top ten hold around 2%. During active infection, Seattle patients enrolled and were then monitored through disease. Germline-derived CDR1 and CDR2 are SGHVS and FQNEAQ. The germline V and J ends were trimmed by 4 bases and 2 bases, with 7 bases remaining between them. There are 13 residues in the CDR3.

The specimen sequenced was peripheral blood. The clonotype originates from a man between 65 and 85 years old with COVID-19, enrolled during active disease. The V gene is TRBV7-8, the J gene TRBJ2-3; D remains unclear. The CDR3 loop is CASSSPITDTQYF. The CDR3 DNA reads as TGTGCCAGCAGCTCCCCAATCACAGATACGCAGTATTTT.